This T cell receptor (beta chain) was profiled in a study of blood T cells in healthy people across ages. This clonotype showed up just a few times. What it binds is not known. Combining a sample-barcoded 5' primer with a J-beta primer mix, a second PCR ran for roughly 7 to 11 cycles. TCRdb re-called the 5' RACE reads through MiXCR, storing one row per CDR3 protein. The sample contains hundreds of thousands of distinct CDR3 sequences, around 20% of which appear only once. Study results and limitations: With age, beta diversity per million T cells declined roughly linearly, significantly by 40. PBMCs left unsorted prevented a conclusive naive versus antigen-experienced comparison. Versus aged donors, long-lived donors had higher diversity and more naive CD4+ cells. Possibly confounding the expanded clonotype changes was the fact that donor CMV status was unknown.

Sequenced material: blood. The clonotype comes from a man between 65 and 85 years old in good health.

This CDR3 is CASMDPSGEQFF. DNA of the CDR3: TGTGCCAGCATGGACCCCTCCGGTGAGCAGTTCTTC. This chain joins TRBV6-4 and TRBJ2-1; D unclear. Germline CDR1 and CDR2: MRHNA and SNTAGT. The CDR3 length is 12 residues. V was cut by 7 bases and J by 9 bases, with 13 bases left in between.